This is a list of T cell receptor beta chains from one sample in a study of cytomegalovirus exposure and HLA in healthy donors. Method: immunoSEQ multiplex PCR; TCRdb's copy keeps in-frame clones and lacks some. The data hold 180,000 or so clones, with 70% to 90% observed a single time. The sample consisted of PBMCs. These receptors were obtained from a man aged 18-30 years in good health and CMV-seropositive. Both conserved end residues are part of each CDR3. D genes are given only for firm matches. Rows give clone size only sometimes, using once, few, many, or a class for an expanded clone.

v_call	clone_size	j_call	d_call	cdr3_nt	cdr3_aa
TRBV27	-	TRBJ2-2	-	TGTGCCAGCAGAGTAGCGGTGCCAACCGGGGAGCTGTTTTTT	CASRVAVPTGELFF
TRBV7-4	-	TRBJ1-5	TRBD1	TGTGCCAGCAGCTCGACAGGGATCAATCAGCCCCAGCATTTT	CASSSTGINQPQHF
TRBV7-6	-	TRBJ2-7	-	TGTGCCAGCAGCTTGGGGGGGCTCTCCTACGAGCAGTACTTC	CASSLGGLSYEQYF
TRBV25-1	-	TRBJ2-5	TRBD1	TGTGCCAGCAGTGAAAAGGGGGCAGGTAGGGTAGTGGAGACCCAGTACTTC	CASSEKGAGRVVETQYF
TRBV6-5	-	TRBJ2-1	-	TGTGCCAGCAGTTACTCGCCGGGGTTTAGGGACAATGAGCAGTTCTTC	CASSYSPGFRDNEQFF
TRBV28	-	TRBJ2-7	-	TGTGCCAGCAGTCGGGAAAGACGGGTTAACTACGAGCAGTACTTC	CASSRERRVNYEQYF
TRBV7-2	-	TRBJ2-2	-	TGTGCCAGCAGCCCTCAGCAGGGGATGGTCACCGGGGAGCTGTTTTTT	CASSPQQGMVTGELFF
TRBV5-1	few	TRBJ1-4	-	TGCGCCAGCAGCTTGGAGGGGCAGGGGACACGCAATGAAAAACTGTTTTTT	CASSLEGQGTRNEKLFF
TRBV5-1	few	TRBJ2-3	TRBD2	TGCGCCAGCACCCGGGGGGGTTCCACAGATACGCAGTATTTT	CASTRGGSTDTQYF
TRBV5-4	-	TRBJ2-5	TRBD1	TGTGCCAGCAGCGTAAGGGACAGGGGGGGCCAAGAGACCCAGTACTTC	CASSVRDRGGQETQYF
TRBV5-1	-	TRBJ2-5	TRBD1	TGCGCCAGCAGCCCCAGGGGGCAGGGAGAAGAGACCCAGTACTTC	CASSPRGQGEETQYF
TRBV5-4	once	TRBJ2-7	-	TGTGCCAGCAGCCCGAGGGGGACCTACGAGCAGTACTTC	CASSPRGTYEQYF
TRBV15	-	TRBJ1-2	-	TGTGCCACCAGCAATGCAGGCGCCTATGGCTACACCTTC	CATSNAGAYGYTF
TRBV7-8	-	TRBJ2-7	-	TGTGCCAGCAGCTTCCGAGGTGGTCCATCCGGTGCGCAGTACTTC	CASSFRGGPSGAQYF
TRBV11-2	once	TRBJ2-5	-	TGTGCCAGCAGCCCGATGCGGGGGCCTCAAGAGACCCAGTACTTC	CASSPMRGPQETQYF
TRBV6-1	-	TRBJ2-5	TRBD2	TGTGCCAGCACCGGGGGACTAGCGTACCAAGAGACCCAGTACTTC	CASTGGLAYQETQYF
TRBV12-2	-	TRBJ2-5	-	TGTGCAAGTCGCTTAGCCGGACTAGCGGGGGAGCAAGAAACCCAGTACTTC	CASRLAGLAGEQETQYF
TRBV5-1	once	TRBJ2-5	-	TGCGCCAGCAGCTTGGTCTCGGGGGGCGAGACCCAGTACTTC	CASSLVSGGETQYF
TRBV27	-	TRBJ1-2	-	TGTGCCAGCAGTTTGACTGGTGTAGGTGGCTACACCTTC	CASSLTGVGGYTF
TRBV4-3	-	TRBJ2-5	TRBD1	TGCGCCAGCAGCCAGTATGGGACAGGGGTAGGAGAGACCCAGTACTTC	CASSQYGTGVGETQYF
TRBV5-1	-	TRBJ2-7	-	TGCGCCAGCAGCTTGGCCAAGGGGAGGGGGGTGAGTCGGGACGCCTACGAGCAGTACTTC	CASSLAKGRGVSRDAYEQYF
TRBV23-1	few	TRBJ2-5	-	TGCGCCAGCAGTCTCACCCTCGCCTCCGGGAAGACCCAGTACTTC	CASSLTLASGKTQYF
TRBV2	-	TRBJ2-1	-	TGTGCCAGCACCCGGGGGTACAATGAGCAGTTCTTC	CASTRGYNEQFF
TRBV2	few	TRBJ1-1	TRBD1	TGTGCCAGCAGTCAGGACAGGGGCACTGAAGCTTTCTTT	CASSQDRGTEAFF
TRBV25-1	-	TRBJ2-6	-	TGTGCCAGCAGTGAGCGACAGCTCTCTGGGGCCAACGTCCTGACTTTC	CASSERQLSGANVLTF
TRBV5-6	once	TRBJ2-5	-	TGTGCCAGCAGCTTGGCCACAGGGTTCCCAGAGACCCAGTACTTC	CASSLATGFPETQYF
TRBV5-5	once	TRBJ1-2	-	TGTGCCAGCAGCTTGGGGGGGGAAGCTCTCTATGGCTACACCTTC	CASSLGGEALYGYTF
TRBV5-1	-	TRBJ2-3	TRBD1	TGCGCCAGCAGCCCGGGACAGACAGATACGCAGTATTTT	CASSPGQTDTQYF
TRBV27	-	TRBJ2-7	-	TGTGCCAGCAGTTTTGCAGGCCCCTACGAGCAGTACTTC	CASSFAGPYEQYF
TRBV4-1	-	TRBJ1-4	-	TGCGCCAGCAGCGGAGCAAGAAACATCGCGGAAAAACTGTTTTTT	CASSGARNIAEKLFF
TRBV6-1	-	TRBJ1-1	-	TGTGCCGGGTCTGAATTGGGCATGAACACTGAAGCTTTCTTT	CAGSELGMNTEAFF
TRBV11-2	-	TRBJ2-5	-	TGTGCCAGCAGCTTAGTAGGCACAGGGTCGATGGAGACCCAGTACTTC	CASSLVGTGSMETQYF
TRBV10-2	-	TRBJ2-7	TRBD2	TGCGCCAGCAGTGAGCCTAGCGGGGAGACCTACGAGCAGTACTTC	CASSEPSGETYEQYF
TRBV4-3	-	TRBJ1-3	-	TGCGCCAGCAGCCAAGATCCGGACAGATCTGGAAACACCATATATTTT	CASSQDPDRSGNTIYF
TRBV5-5	-	TRBJ1-2	-	TGTGCCAGCAGCTTGGGCGTGGAGGCCTATGGCTACACCTTC	CASSLGVEAYGYTF
TRBV2	once	TRBJ2-6	TRBD1	TGTGCCACCGGACAGGGGGCTTCTGGGGCCAACGTCCTGACTTTC	CATGQGASGANVLTF
TRBV5-1	-	TRBJ1-1	-	TGCGCCAGCAGCTTGATCCCCCACACGGCGGACACTGAAGCTTTCTTT	CASSLIPHTADTEAFF
TRBV5-6	-	TRBJ2-7	-	TGTGCCAGCAGCCGGACAGCGGGGTCCTACGAGCAGTACTTC	CASSRTAGSYEQYF
TRBV10-1	-	TRBJ2-5	TRBD1	TGCGCCAGCAGTGATGGGGCAGGGGGCGGTGAGACCCAGTACTTC	CASSDGAGGGETQYF